One sample yielded the 17 T cell receptor beta chains listed below, sequenced in a study of CXCR3-negative and CXCR3-positive naive CD8 T cells. Study results and limitations: Higher TRB CDR3 hydrophobicity marked CXCR3-positive naive cells relative to CXCR3-negative naive cells.

Their specific antigens are unknown. It was by 5' RACE with UMI labels that the TRB cDNA libraries were prepared. With the 5' RACE reads reprocessed, TCRdb shows one record per CDR3 protein and no DNA. The sample yields about 4,900 distinct CDR3 sequences, of which the top ten take up 2% to 3%. The source material was naive CXCR3+ CD8+ T cells from blood. Noted subset: CD45RO-CCR7+CD27+CD95- naive CD8+ T cells expressing CXCR3 (TNR3+). These receptors were collected from a human donor in good health. Some clones in this sample may be carry-over from other donors' samples.

This clonotype counts as medium-sized by frequency. The rearrangement links TRBV2 to TRBJ1-4; as DNA is missing, the TRBD1 call by TCRdb cannot be tested. Germline CDR1 reads SNHLY; CDR2 reads FYNNEI. The CDR3 loop spans 16 amino acids. CDR3: CASDGARDSPNEKLFF.

The chain couples TRBV29-1 to TRBJ2-3. Germline loops: CDR1 SQVTM, CDR2 ANQGSEA. The CDR3 is made up of 12 amino acids. The CDR3 loop reads CSAEIQSDTQYF.

The chain couples TRBV5-1 to TRBJ1-1; TCRdb names TRBD1, which stays unverified in the absence of DNA. The CDR3 spans 14 residues. The germline V gene encodes CDR1 SGHRS and CDR2 YFSETQ. The chain's CDR3 is CASSPGEGNTEAFF.

This chain uses TRBV4-3 with TRBJ2-7; the TRBD2 assignment by TCRdb is unverifiable without DNA. Germline CDR1 and CDR2: LGHNA and YSLEER. The CDR3 length is 15 residues. The CDR3 sequence is CASSQDSSGRDEQYF.

Considering frequency, this clonotype is large. The V gene is TRBV6-1, the J gene TRBJ1-2; lacking DNA, the TRBD1 call made by TCRdb goes unchecked. Germline V gene lookup returns CDR1 MNHNS and CDR2 SASEGT. The CDR3 spans 14 residues. This CDR3 reads CARLDRGFDYGYTF.

The V and J genes are TRBV7-9 and TRBJ2-7; TCRdb names TRBD1, which stays unverified in the absence of DNA. The CDR3 runs to 12 residues. Looked up from germline, CDR1 is SEHNR and CDR2 is FQNEAQ (reference sequence). CDR3 protein: CASSDRGREQYF.

The rearrangement joins TRBV29-1 to TRBJ2-7; the D gene TCRdb calls, TRBD2, cannot be checked with no DNA. The CDR3 is 13 residues long. Germline CDR1 SQVTM, CDR2 ANQGSEA. This CDR3 is CSVITSRGYEQYF.

The genes are TRBV29-1 and TRBJ1-2. CDR3 size: 15 residues. Germline V gene lookup returns CDR1 SQVTM and CDR2 ANQGSEA. CDR3 amino acids: CSVVGLDGYNYGYTF.

This clonotype is large by frequency. The chain uses TRBV20-1 and TRBJ1-2; TCRdb picks TRBD1, but there is no DNA to check that call. Germline values: CDR1 DFQATT, CDR2 SNEGSKA (reference sequence). This CDR3 spans 18 amino acids. This CDR3 is CSARLTLSDRRPNYGYTF.

V gene TRBV6-5 combines with J gene TRBJ1-1. This CDR3 spans 11 amino acids. Germline V gene sequence: CDR1 MNHEY, CDR2 SVGAGI. CDR3 loop: CAGPGNTEAFF.

The J gene is TRBJ2-1, the V gene TRBV12-3 or TRBV12-4; TCRdb names TRBD2, which stays unverified in the absence of DNA. The CDR3 contains 15 residues. Here the CDR3 reads CASSFLAESYNEQFF.

This clonotype is deemed medium-sized by its frequency. The genes are TRBV20-1 and TRBJ2-7; lacking DNA, the TRBD1 call made by TCRdb goes unchecked. This CDR3 region has 13 residues. The V gene's germline CDR1 is DFQATT and CDR2 SNEGSKA (reference sequence). The CDR3 sequence is CSMTGGSTYEQYF.

This clonotype is deemed medium-sized by its frequency. The chain couples TRBV19 to TRBJ2-2; no DNA is available, so the TRBD1 call from TCRdb remains unchecked. The CDR3 has 13 amino acids. Germline values: CDR1 LNHDA, CDR2 SQIVND (reference sequence). CDR3 loop: CASSPPGAGELFF. Looking up the rest from reference TRBV19 and TRBJ2-2 gives the full variable domain: DGGITQSPKYLFRKEGQNVTLSCEQNLNHDAMYWYRQDPGQGLRLIYYSQIVNDFQKGDIAEGYSVSREKKESFPLTVTSAQKNPTAFYLCASSPPGAGELFFGEGSRLTVL.

The chain joins TRBV19 to TRBJ2-2; TCRdb lists TRBD2, though no DNA is available to test this call. The germline gives CDR1 LNHDA, CDR2 SQIVND (reference sequence). The CDR3 totals 14 residues. CDR3 region: CASSPGLDTGELFF.

This clonotype shows up as medium-sized by frequency. V gene TRBV11-2 combines with J gene TRBJ2-5. Per the germline V gene, CDR1 is SGHAT and CDR2 is FQNNGV. The length of the CDR3 is 14 residues. This chain's CDR3 is CASSLRLYQETQYF.

CDR3 residues: CSVTGPGINYGYTF. V gene TRBV29-1 combines with J gene TRBJ1-2; TCRdb names TRBD1, which stays unverified in the absence of DNA. The CDR3 loop spans 14 amino acids. Germline CDR1 SQVTM, CDR2 ANQGSEA. Filled out from reference TRBV29-1 and TRBJ1-2, the complete variable domain reads SAVISQKPSRDICQRGTSLTIQCQVDSQVTMMFWYRQQPGQSLTLIATANQGSEATYESGFVIDKFPISRPNLTFSTLTVSNMSPEDSSIYLCSVTGPGINYGYTFGSGTRLTVV.

This chain uses TRBV29-1 with TRBJ2-7. The CDR3 is 15 residues long. Germline V gene sequence: CDR1 SQVTM, CDR2 ANQGSEA. The CDR3 loop is CSVEEDRTDSYEQYF.